This entry is about one T cell receptor beta chain. The antigen is not known. The entry originates in a study of T cell responses to AZD1222 COVID-19 vaccine. Study findings and constraints: Recipients of two AZD1222 doses showed rising Spike-specific TCR breadth and depth. The study identified only a handful of AZD1222 recipients as seropositive at baseline. Reportedly, close to half of spike-specific TCRs are directed against unmutated variant regions. Sampling that yielded the repertoires occurred only after the peak T cell response.

Trimming pared 2 bases from V and 1 base from J, leaving 11 bases between. Germline-derived CDR1 and CDR2 are MNHEY and SVGEGT. The CDR3 consists of 15 residues. The data were produced by immunoSEQ multiplex PCR, yet TCRdb's version contains in-frame clones alone and is incomplete. Among 150,000 or so clones, approximately 88% were seen once, and the ten largest hold 3% to 3.5%. The sequence came from an adult in good health. The V call is TRBV6-2 or TRBV6-3, the J call TRBJ1-1; the D is unclear. This specimen was peripheral blood, taken on day 0 of MenACWY control vaccination. In DNA form, the CDR3 reads TGTGCCAGCAGTTACGAGTTGGGCGGGAACACTGAAGCTTTCTTT. Protein product: CASSYELGGNTEAFF.